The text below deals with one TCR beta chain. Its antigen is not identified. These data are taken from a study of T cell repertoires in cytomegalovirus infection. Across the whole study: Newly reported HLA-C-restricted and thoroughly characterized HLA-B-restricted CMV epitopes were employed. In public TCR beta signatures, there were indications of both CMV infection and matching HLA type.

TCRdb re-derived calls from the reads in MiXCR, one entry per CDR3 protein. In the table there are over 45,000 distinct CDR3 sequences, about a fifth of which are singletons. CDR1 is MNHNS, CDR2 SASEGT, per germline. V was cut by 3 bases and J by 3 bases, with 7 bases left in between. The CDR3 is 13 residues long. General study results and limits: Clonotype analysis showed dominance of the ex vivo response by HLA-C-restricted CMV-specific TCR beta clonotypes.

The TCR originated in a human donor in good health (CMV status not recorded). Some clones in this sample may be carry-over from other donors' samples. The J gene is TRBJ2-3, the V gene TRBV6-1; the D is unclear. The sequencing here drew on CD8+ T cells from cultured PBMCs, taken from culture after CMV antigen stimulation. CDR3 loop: CASSDYGTDTQYF. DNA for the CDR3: TGTGCCAGCAGTGATTACGGGACAGATACGCAGTATTTT.